These T cell receptor beta chains were read from a single sample in a study of blood T cell repertoires in COVID-19. The repertoire was sequenced with immunoSEQ multiplex PCR; TCRdb's copy has only in-frame clones and lacks some. The table lists over 85,000 clones, approximately 80% of them singletons. Sequencing was done on a sample of peripheral blood. The source of these receptors is a man in his forties or fifties with acute or convalescent COVID-19. CDR3s include the opening cysteine and the closing phenylalanine or tryptophan. Fields, in order: V gene, clone size, D gene, J gene, CDR3 protein, CDR3 DNA. The D gene is left open where the match is weak. Not every row has a clone size; where given, it reads once, few, many or a size class.

TRBV11-3	-	-	TRBJ2-5	CASSLVLVVSIQETQYF	TGTGCCAGCAGCTTAGTACTGGTAGTTTCCATCCAAGAGACCCAGTACTTC
TRBV12-3/TRBV12-4	-	-	TRBJ1-1	CASSFRENTEAFF	TGTGCCAGCAGTTTCAGGGAGAACACTGAAGCTTTCTTT
TRBV7-2	once	TRBD1	TRBJ2-1	CASSLGQGLRVF	TGTGCCAGCAGCTTGGGACAGGGACTAAGAGTCTTC
TRBV4-3	-	-	TRBJ1-2	CASSQGQGYGYTF	TGCGCCAGCAGCCAAGGGCAGGGCTATGGCTACACCTTC
TRBV5-1	-	TRBD2	TRBJ2-1	CASGDILAGGQDNEQFF	TGCGCCAGCGGGGACATCCTAGCGGGGGGGCAGGACAATGAGCAGTTCTTC
TRBV24-1	-	-	TRBJ2-3	CATSDSPGLDAMKADTQYF	TGTGCCACCAGTGATTCCCCCGGACTGGATGCGATGAAGGCAGATACGCAGTATTTT
TRBV7-2	-	TRBD2	TRBJ2-5	CASSLAGLAGGKETQYF	TGTGCCAGCAGCTTAGCGGGACTAGCGGGGGGGAAGGAGACCCAGTACTTC
TRBV4-1	-	-	TRBJ1-1	CASSQTRDTNTEAFF	TGCGCCAGCAGCCAAACCCGGGACACTAACACTGAAGCTTTCTTT
TRBV18	-	TRBD2	TRBJ2-2	CASSPPGLAGGTRSGELFF	TGTGCCAGCTCACCACCGGGACTAGCGGGAGGTACCCGTTCCGGGGAGCTGTTTTTT
TRBV27	-	-	TRBJ2-7	CASSFHPGSYEQYF	TGTGCCAGCAGTTTTCATCCAGGCTCCTACGAGCAGTACTTC
TRBV6-2/TRBV6-3	large	-	TRBJ1-2	CASSSLTKLGPVWRGYTF	TGTGCCAGCAGTTCACTCACGAAACTAGGACCCGTCTGGCGTGGCTACACCTTC
TRBV30	few	TRBD2	TRBJ2-1	CASQAGGGGEQFF	TGTGCCTCACAAGCGGGAGGTGGAGGAGAGCAGTTCTTC
TRBV5-8	-	TRBD1	TRBJ2-7	CASSFVTGHEQYF	TGTGCCAGCAGCTTTGTGACAGGGCACGAGCAGTACTTC
TRBV7-2	-	-	TRBJ2-2	CASSLVGGPNTGELFF	TGTGCCAGCAGCTTAGTCGGGGGGCCTAACACCGGGGAGCTGTTTTTT
TRBV7-9	-	TRBD1	TRBJ2-7	CASSFEGGQGAYEQYF	TGTGCCAGCAGCTTTGAGGGGGGACAGGGCGCCTACGAGCAGTACTTC
TRBV4-1	-	-	TRBJ1-5	CASSQEAHQPQHF	TGCGCCAGCAGCCAGGAGGCGCATCAGCCCCAGCATTTT
TRBV5-1	-	TRBD1	TRBJ1-2	CASSLQGDNYGYTF	TGCGCCAGCAGCTTACAGGGGGATAACTATGGCTACACCTTC
TRBV5-4	few	TRBD1	TRBJ1-1	CASSFNRGMGDTEAFF	TGTGCCAGCAGCTTCAACAGGGGAATGGGGGACACTGAAGCTTTCTTT
TRBV10-3	-	-	TRBJ2-1	CAIKREGGNEQFF	TGTGCCATCAAGAGGGAGGGGGGGAATGAGCAGTTCTTC
TRBV11-2	-	TRBD1	TRBJ2-2	CASSPGTGYTGELFF	TGTGCCAGCAGCCCCGGGACAGGGTATACCGGGGAGCTGTTTTTT
TRBV6-5	-	TRBD1	TRBJ2-7	CASSYSKGQGAQYF	TGTGCCAGCAGTTACTCGAAGGGACAGGGGGCGCAGTACTTC
TRBV6-4	-	TRBD1	TRBJ2-7	CASSDGTGSSYEQYF	TGTGCCAGCAGTGACGGGACAGGAAGCTCCTACGAGCAGTACTTC
TRBV30	-	-	TRBJ2-1	CAWSAGDPGMNEQFF	TGTGCCTGGAGTGCAGGGGACCCGGGGATGAATGAGCAGTTCTTC
TRBV18	few	-	TRBJ2-5	CASSPLPRETQYF	TGTGCCAGCTCACCACTCCCCCGAGAGACCCAGTACTTC
TRBV30	-	-	TRBJ1-1	CAWSSGNTEAFF	TGTGCCTGGAGTTCGGGGAACACTGAAGCTTTCTTT
TRBV11-3	-	-	TRBJ1-1	CASSFGRGNTEAFF	TGTGCCAGCAGCTTCGGCAGGGGGAACACTGAAGCTTTCTTT
TRBV5-1	-	-	TRBJ2-2	CASSLGPALNTGLSNTGELFF	TGCGCCAGCAGCTTGGGACCCGCCCTAAACACAGGGCTATCGAACACCGGGGAGCTGTTTTTT
TRBV5-4	-	TRBD2	TRBJ2-2	CASSLGGLATTGELFF	TGTGCCAGCAGCTTGGGGGGACTAGCGACCACCGGGGAGCTGTTTTTT
TRBV5-1	-	-	TRBJ2-2	CASSLGLVGGELFF	TGCGCCAGCAGCTTGGGACTAGTTGGCGGGGAGCTGTTTTTT
TRBV7-9	-	-	TRBJ1-1	CASSLVGQGNPEAFF	TGTGCCAGCAGCTTAGTGGGGCAGGGCAATCCTGAAGCTTTCTTT
TRBV7-2	-	-	TRBJ2-7	CASSLVQGQYEQYF	TGTGCCAGCAGCTTAGTGCAGGGGCAATACGAGCAGTACTTC
TRBV6-4	-	-	TRBJ2-2	CASSAGNTGELFF	TGTGCCAGCAGTGCAGGGAACACCGGGGAGCTGTTTTTT
TRBV3-1/TRBV3-2	-	-	TRBJ2-7	CASSQPPGGGGQYF	TGTGCCAGCAGCCAACCCCCGGGCGGGGGCGGGCAGTACTTC
TRBV11-2	-	-	TRBJ2-1	CASSLARIWDEQFF	TGTGCCAGCAGCTTAGCGCGGATCTGGGATGAGCAGTTCTTC
TRBV7-2	-	TRBD2	TRBJ2-7	CASSLGASGGSYEQYF	TGTGCCAGCAGCTTAGGGGCTAGCGGGGGGTCCTACGAGCAGTACTTC
TRBV23-1	-	-	TRBJ1-2	CASSPRQILPQANYGYTF	TGCGCCAGCAGCCCGAGACAGATCCTACCCCAAGCTAACTATGGCTACACCTTC
TRBV7-2	-	-	TRBJ1-2	CASSPTQGLNYGYTF	TGTGCCAGCAGCCCGACCCAGGGGTTAAACTATGGCTACACCTTC
TRBV30	once	-	TRBJ1-3	CAWSSTGSGNTIYF	TGTGCCTGGAGTTCTACAGGGTCCGGAAACACCATATATTTT
TRBV5-6	-	TRBD1	TRBJ2-5	CASSLSAGGETQYF	TGTGCCAGCAGCTTGTCGGCAGGGGGAGAGACCCAGTACTTC
TRBV14	few	-	TRBJ2-2	CASSQSLPGELFF	TGTGCCAGCAGCCAAAGTCTACCCGGGGAGCTGTTTTTT
TRBV19	-	-	TRBJ2-2	CASSTRSQANTGELFF	TGTGCCAGTAGTACCAGGTCACAAGCGAACACCGGGGAGCTGTTTTTT
TRBV3-1/TRBV3-2	-	TRBD1	TRBJ1-2	CASSQRDRDHYGYTF	TGTGCCAGCAGCCAACGAGACAGGGACCACTATGGCTACACCTTC
TRBV9	-	TRBD1	TRBJ2-2	CASLRGLNTGELFF	TGTGCCTCGCTTAGGGGGCTCAACACCGGGGAGCTGTTTTTT
TRBV5-1	few	TRBD1	TRBJ1-6	CASSLTGGATNSPLHF	TGCGCCAGCAGCTTGACAGGGGGCGCGACAAATTCACCCCTCCACTTT
TRBV5-1	-	-	TRBJ2-3	CASSPAGRRTDTQYF	TGCGCCAGCAGCCCGGCGGGGAGGCGCACAGATACGCAGTATTTT
TRBV28	-	-	TRBJ2-7	CASSSQGGGWWNEQYF	TGTGCCAGCAGTTCCCAAGGAGGGGGCTGGTGGAACGAGCAGTACTTC
TRBV7-2	-	TRBD1	TRBJ2-7	CASSWPGQGSYEQYF	TGTGCCAGCAGTTGGCCAGGACAGGGTTCCTACGAGCAGTACTTC
TRBV11-2	-	TRBD1	TRBJ2-3	CASSFGQGAGTDTQYF	TGTGCCAGCAGCTTCGGACAGGGGGCAGGCACAGATACGCAGTATTTT
TRBV28	-	-	TRBJ1-2	CASSLPHEGLGGYTF	TGTGCCAGCAGTTTGCCCCATGAGGGATTGGGTGGCTACACCTTC
TRBV11-2	-	TRBD1	TRBJ2-7	CASSPGQGAGEQYF	TGTGCCAGCAGCCCGGGACAGGGGGCGGGGGAGCAGTACTTC
TRBV6-2/TRBV6-3	-	-	TRBJ1-2	CASSDVRVGEGYTF	TGTGCCAGCAGTGACGTACGGGTCGGAGAGGGCTACACCTTC
TRBV5-1	-	TRBD2	TRBJ2-5	CASSSGTSGWYQETQYF	TGCGCCAGCAGCTCCGGGACTAGCGGGTGGTACCAAGAGACCCAGTACTTC
TRBV7-2	-	-	TRBJ2-5	CASSLAGRQETQYF	TGTGCCAGCAGCTTGGCGGGAAGGCAAGAGACCCAGTACTTC
TRBV7-9	few	-	TRBJ2-5	CASSSHLYQETQYF	TGTGCCAGCAGCTCTCACTTGTACCAAGAGACCCAGTACTTC